The sequence of this TCR beta chain was determined in a study of T-cell memory formation after mild COVID-19. TCRdb reprocessed the 5' RACE reads with MiXCR, giving one entry per CDR3 protein. Of about 190,000 distinct CDR3 sequences in the sample, 18% were seen once. The V segment lost 4 bases and the J segment 7 bases; nucleotides outside the gene matches: 10. The CDR3 consists of 15 residues. Germline V gene lookup returns CDR1 LGHNA and CDR2 YSLEER. The V call is TRBV4-3, the J call TRBJ1-5; 7 bases align to TRBD1. This receptor was obtained from an adult woman who had mild COVID-19 (a few samples of this study predate the infection). Cell type and time point are not known. Sequences were obtained from PBMCs or a T cell subset sorted from them (not recorded which). The CDR3 region has the DNA TGCGCCAGCAGCCCAACCCGACAGGGTACGCAGCCCCAGCATTTT. It yields the protein CASSPTRQGTQPQHF.